This T cell receptor (beta chain) was documented in a study of CD8 T cells in ankylosing spondylitis (dated by TCRdb to 2015 to 2018). Background for the entire study: The study profiled T cell receptor beta repertoires in healthy donors and ankylosing spondylitis patients to find disease-linked TCR variants. Peripheral blood was sampled, and synovial fluid was additionally collected from ankylosing spondylitis patients. The full study cohort was made up of about two dozen ankylosing spondylitis patients and about a hundred healthy donors. What the research found in general, with its limitations: The disease-linked clones showed a CD8+ phenotype and occurred at relatively low frequencies in peripheral blood. The disease-linked clones were reported as significantly enriched in matched synovial fluid samples from ankylosing spondylitis patients. A TCR beta motif of seven or eight highly homologous amino acid variants appeared characteristic of blood from ankylosing spondylitis patients. Some of the motif variants had been reported before in the synovial fluid and blood of reactive arthritis patients, a finding that suggests common disease-initiation mechanisms.

Synovial fluid samples were matched to blood samples from the same ankylosing spondylitis patients. Sequencing instrument: Illumina HiSeq 2500. Quantitative 5'-RACE with molecular barcodes was used to prepare TCR beta libraries. Processing in the source paper ran as follows. A new computational method, built on a probabilistic model of VDJ rearrangement, was used to identify disease-linked TCR variants. TCRdb passed the public sequencing reads through fastp at Q25 and MiXCR, retaining productive beta sequences. Rows with a matching CDR3 protein are joined into one entry that keeps the most common DNA and genes. The V and J calls follow TCRdb's processing rather than the paper's. A total of 150,000 to 200,000 distinct CDR3 sequences appear in this sample, about 32% of them only once. The leading ten clones occupy approximately 6% of the sample. CDR1 and CDR2 (DFQATT, SNEGSKA) derive from the germline V gene (reference sequence). The CDR3 has 12 amino acids, counting the end cysteine and phenylalanine. Solely the CDR3 DNA is kept, with 36 bases framed from the first base. V sheds 8 bases and J sheds 0 bases, leaving 10 bases between their ends.

This clonotype appeared a single time. Its antigen is currently not known. This may arise from a read error, as a much more abundant clone is one base away. The sequenced sample was synovial fluid, either unsorted or a sorted T cell fraction (not recorded which). The TCR sequence derives from a male donor with ankylosing spondylitis. The chain is assembled from TRBV20-1 and TRBJ2-5; matching of 6 bases hints at TRBD1 as the D gene. The CDR3: CSIAGDQETQYF. The DNA reads as follows: TGCAGTATAGCAGGGGACCAAGAGACCCAGTACTTC.